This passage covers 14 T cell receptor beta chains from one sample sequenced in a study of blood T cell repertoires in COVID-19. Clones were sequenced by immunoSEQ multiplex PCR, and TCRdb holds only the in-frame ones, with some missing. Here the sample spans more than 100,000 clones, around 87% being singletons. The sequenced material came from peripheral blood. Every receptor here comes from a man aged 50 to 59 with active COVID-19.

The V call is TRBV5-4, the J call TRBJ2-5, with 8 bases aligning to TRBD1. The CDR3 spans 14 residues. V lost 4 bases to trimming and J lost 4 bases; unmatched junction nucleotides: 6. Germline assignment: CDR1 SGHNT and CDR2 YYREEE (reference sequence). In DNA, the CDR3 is TGTGCCAGCAGCGCCGGACAGGGCGTAGAGACCCAGTACTTC. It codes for CASSAGQGVETQYF.

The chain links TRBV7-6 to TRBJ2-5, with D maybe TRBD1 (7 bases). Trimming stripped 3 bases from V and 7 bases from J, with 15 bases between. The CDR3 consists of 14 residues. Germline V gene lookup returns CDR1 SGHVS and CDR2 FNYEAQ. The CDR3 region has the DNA TGTGCCAGCAGCTTCGTGGAGGGGGCGCGGACCCAGTACTTC. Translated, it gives CASSFVEGARTQYF.

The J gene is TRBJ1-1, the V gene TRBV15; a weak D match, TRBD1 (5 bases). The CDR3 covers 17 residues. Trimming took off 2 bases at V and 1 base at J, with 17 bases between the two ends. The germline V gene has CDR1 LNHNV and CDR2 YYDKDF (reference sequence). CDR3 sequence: CATSRSLDGGANTEAFF. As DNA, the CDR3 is TGTGCCACCAGCAGATCTCTCGACGGGGGTGCGAACACTGAAGCTTTCTTT.

For the CDR3, the DNA is TGTGCCTGGAGCACGGAACGGGGTTCGGCTTTCTTT. Amino acids: CAWSTERGSAFF. The chain links TRBV30 to TRBJ1-1, with D unresolved. V lost 3 bases and J 11 bases, leaving 16 bases between the germline ends. Germline CDR1 reads GTSNPN; CDR2 reads SVGIG (reference sequence). The CDR3 is 12 residues long.

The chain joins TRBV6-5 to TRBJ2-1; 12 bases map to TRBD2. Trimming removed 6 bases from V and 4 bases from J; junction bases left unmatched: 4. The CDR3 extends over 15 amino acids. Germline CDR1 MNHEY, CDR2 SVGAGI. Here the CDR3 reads CASRLTSGGYNEQFF. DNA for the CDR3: TGTGCCAGCAGACTAACTAGCGGGGGGTACAATGAGCAGTTCTTC.

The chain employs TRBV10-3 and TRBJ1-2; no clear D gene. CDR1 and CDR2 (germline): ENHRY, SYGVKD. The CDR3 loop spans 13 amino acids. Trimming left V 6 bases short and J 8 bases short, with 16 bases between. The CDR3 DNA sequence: TGTGCCATCAGCCCAGGTGAAGGAGGCGGCTACACCTTC. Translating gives CAISPGEGGGYTF.

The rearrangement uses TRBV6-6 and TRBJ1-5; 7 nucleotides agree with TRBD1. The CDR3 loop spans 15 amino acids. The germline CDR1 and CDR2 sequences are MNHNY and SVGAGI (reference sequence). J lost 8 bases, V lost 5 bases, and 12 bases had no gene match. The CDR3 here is CASSHGQETGKPQHF. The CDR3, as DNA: TGTGCCAGCAGTCACGGACAGGAAACGGGAAAGCCCCAGCATTTT.

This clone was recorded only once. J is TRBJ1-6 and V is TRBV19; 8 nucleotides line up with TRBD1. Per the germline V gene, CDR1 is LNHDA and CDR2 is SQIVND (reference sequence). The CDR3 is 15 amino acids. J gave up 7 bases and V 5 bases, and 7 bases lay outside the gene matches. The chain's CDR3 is CASSPSDRENSPLHF. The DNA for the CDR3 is TGTGCCAGTAGTCCTTCGGACAGGGAAAATTCACCCCTCCACTTT. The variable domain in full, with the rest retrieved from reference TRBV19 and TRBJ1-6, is DGGITQSPKYLFRKEGQNVTLSCEQNLNHDAMYWYRQDPGQGLRLIYYSQIVNDFQKGDIAEGYSVSREKKESFPLTVTSAQKNPTAFYLCASSPSDRENSPLHFGNGTRLTVT.

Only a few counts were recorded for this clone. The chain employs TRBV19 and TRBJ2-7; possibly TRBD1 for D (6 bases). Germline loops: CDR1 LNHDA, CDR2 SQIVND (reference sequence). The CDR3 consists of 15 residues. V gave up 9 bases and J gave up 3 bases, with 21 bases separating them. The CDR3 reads CASLLPTGMIYEQYF. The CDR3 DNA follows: TGTGCCAGCTTATTACCGACAGGTATGATCTACGAGCAGTACTTC.

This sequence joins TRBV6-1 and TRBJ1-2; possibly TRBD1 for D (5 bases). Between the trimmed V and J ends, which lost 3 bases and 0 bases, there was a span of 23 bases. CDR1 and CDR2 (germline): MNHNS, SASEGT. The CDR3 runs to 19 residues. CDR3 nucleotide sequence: TGTGCCAGCAGTGACCAAACACGGCGGGACTCTTTCGCTAACTATGGCTACACCTTC. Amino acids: CASSDQTRRDSFANYGYTF.

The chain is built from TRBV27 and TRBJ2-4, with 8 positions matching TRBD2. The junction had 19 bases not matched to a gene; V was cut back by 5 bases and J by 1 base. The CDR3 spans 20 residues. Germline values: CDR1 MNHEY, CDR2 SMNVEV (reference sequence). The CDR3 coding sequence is TGTGCCAGCAGTCATAAAGAGCCCGGGACTAGTGTTGTGGCCAAAAACATTCAGTACTTC. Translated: CASSHKEPGTSVVAKNIQYF.

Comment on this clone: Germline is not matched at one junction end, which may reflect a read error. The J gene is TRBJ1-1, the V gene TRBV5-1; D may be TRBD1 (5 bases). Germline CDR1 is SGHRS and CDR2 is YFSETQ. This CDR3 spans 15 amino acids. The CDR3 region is CASSPSPGGNSEAFF. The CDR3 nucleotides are TGCGCCAGCAGCCCCAGCCCCGGGGGGAACTCTGAAGCTTTCTTT.

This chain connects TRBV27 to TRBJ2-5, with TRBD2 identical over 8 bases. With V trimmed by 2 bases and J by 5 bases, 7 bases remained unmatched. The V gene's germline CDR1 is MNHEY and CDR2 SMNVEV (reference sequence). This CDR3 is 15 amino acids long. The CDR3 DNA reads TGTGCCAGCAGTTTAATTAGCGGGGTAGGGGAGACCCAGTACTTC. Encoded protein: CASSLISGVGETQYF.

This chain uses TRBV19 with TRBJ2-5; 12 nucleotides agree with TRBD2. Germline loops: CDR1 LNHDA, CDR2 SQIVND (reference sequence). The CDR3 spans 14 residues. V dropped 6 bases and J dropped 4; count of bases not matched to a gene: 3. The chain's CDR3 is CASSLLAGGETQYF. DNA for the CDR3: TGTGCCAGTAGCTTACTAGCGGGGGGAGAGACCCAGTACTTC.